This passage covers 18 T cell receptor beta chains from one sample sequenced in a study of T cell changes during pregnancy in multiple sclerosis. The method was immunoSEQ multiplex PCR; TCRdb's version includes in-frame clones alone and lacks a portion of them. The sample contains about 27,000 clones, approximately 91% of which appear only once. Specimen: CD8+ T cells from peripheral blood mononuclear cells, collected in the second trimester of pregnancy. All receptors derive from a female donor with multiple sclerosis, enrolled in a pregnancy study.

The genes are TRBV27 and TRBJ2-1; possibly TRBD2 for D (7 bases). CDR3 length: 15 amino acids. Germline V gene data show CDR1 as MNHEY and CDR2 as SMNVEV (reference sequence). V was cut by 5 bases and J by 6 bases, with 17 bases left in between. In DNA form, the CDR3 reads TGTGCCAGCAGTCTCCACTTGCGGGGGCTCAATGAGCAGTTCTTC. Translating gives CASSLHLRGLNEQFF.

CDR3 nucleotides: TGTGCCAGTGGGGACAGCTTGAACACTGAAGCTTTCTTT. Translated, it gives CASGDSLNTEAFF. This rearrangement joins TRBV19 to TRBJ1-1, with 7 bases identical to TRBD1. V gave up 8 bases and J gave up 0 bases; unmatched junction bases: 3. The CDR3 is made up of 13 amino acids. CDR1 is LNHDA, CDR2 SQIVND, per germline (reference sequence).

The rearrangement links TRBV7-8 to TRBJ1-3; D not certain. CDR1 is SGHVS, CDR2 FQNEAQ, per germline. This CDR3 contains 15 residues. V lost 1 base and J lost 0, with 7 bases in between. CDR3 sequence: CASSLEGVSGNTIYF. The CDR3 nucleotides are TGTGCCAGCAGCTTAGAGGGAGTCTCTGGAAACACCATATATTTT.

The gene calls are TRBV2 and TRBJ2-7; possibly TRBD2 for D (5 bases). The germline V gene encodes CDR1 SNHLY and CDR2 FYNNEI. Trimming shortened V by 3 bases and J by 0 bases, and 9 bases separated the two germline ends. The CDR3 extends over 14 amino acids. This CDR3 reads CASSDGVSSYEQYF. As DNA, the CDR3 is TGTGCCAGCAGTGACGGGGTTTCCTCCTACGAGCAGTACTTC.

This rearrangement joins TRBV30 to TRBJ1-1; no clear D. V was cut by 1 base and J by 11 bases, with 11 bases left in between. Germline V lookup: CDR1 GTSNPN, CDR2 SVGIG (reference sequence). The CDR3 sequence is 11 residues long. CDR3 amino acids: CAWSAQVVAFF. CDR3 nucleotides: TGTGCCTGGAGTGCCCAGGTGGTGGCTTTCTTT.

This clone was picked up one time. The chain combines TRBV11-2 with TRBJ1-4, with D tentatively TRBD1 (5 bases). Trimming removed 0 bases from V and 13 bases from J, with 27 bases in between. The germline V gene has CDR1 SGHAT and CDR2 FQNNGV. The CDR3 length is 18 residues. CDR3 amino acids: CASSLDPNPGPGGIGLFF. The CDR3 coding sequence is TGTGCCAGCAGCTTAGATCCCAATCCGGGACCCGGGGGGATTGGACTGTTTTTT.

The chain links TRBV5-1 to TRBJ2-1; a weak D match, TRBD2 (6 bases). This CDR3 spans 14 amino acids. V was cut by 0 bases and J by 5 bases, with 9 bases left in between. In germline, CDR1 is SGHRS, CDR2 YFSETQ. CDR3 DNA: TGCGCCAGCAGCTTGGGGCTAGCGAACAATGAGCAGTTCTTC. This translates into CASSLGLANNEQFF. Combining the CDR3 with reference TRBV5-1 and TRBJ2-1 gives the whole variable domain KAGVTQTPRYLIKTRGQQVTLSCSPISGHRSVSWYQQTPGQGLQFLFEYFSETQRNKGNFPGRFSGRQFSNSRSEMNVSTLELGDSALYLCASSLGLANNEQFFGPGTRLTVL.

The chain carries TRBV6-5 and TRBJ2-1; 9 bases are shared with TRBD1. Germline V lookup: CDR1 MNHEY, CDR2 SVGAGI. J was trimmed by 5 bases and V by 2 bases; bases with no gene match: 4. The length of the CDR3 is 15 residues. The CDR3, as DNA: TGTGCCAGCAGTTACGGGACAGGGAGAAACAATGAGCAGTTCTTC. Its protein product is CASSYGTGRNNEQFF.

This chain joins TRBV29-1 and TRBJ1-2; D perhaps matches TRBD1 (5 bases). Germline V lookup: CDR1 SQVTM, CDR2 ANQGSEA. Trimming removed 2 bases at V and 4 bases at J, with 23 bases between. CDR3 length equals 17 residues. CDR3 loop: CSVEMVLQGNSLYGYTF. The DNA for the CDR3 is TGCAGCGTTGAAATGGTCCTCCAGGGCAACAGCCTCTATGGCTACACCTTC.

This chain connects TRBV2 to TRBJ2-3, with 10 bases fitting TRBD2. This CDR3 has 14 residues. Trimming removed 4 bases from V and 7 bases from J; junction bases left unmatched: 5. Germline V gene sequence: CDR1 SNHLY, CDR2 FYNNEI. CDR3 loop: CASSGTSGLYTQYF. Written as DNA, the CDR3 is TGTGCCAGCAGTGGGACTAGCGGCTTATATACGCAGTATTTT. Full variable domain (remainder filled in from reference TRBV2 and TRBJ2-3): EPEVTQTPSHQVTQMGQEVILRCVPISNHLYFYWYRQILGQKVEFLVSFYNNEISEKSEIFDDQFSVERPDGSNFTLKIRSTKLEDSAMYFCASSGTSGLYTQYFGPGTRLTVL.

The V gene is TRBV7-8, the J gene TRBJ2-7; 11 positions match TRBD2. The ends lost 3 bases at V and 4 bases at J; junction bases unmatched: 2. The CDR3 is 14 residues long. CDR1 and CDR2 from the germline V gene are SGHVS and FQNEAQ. In DNA, the CDR3 is TGTGCCAGCAGCTTTAGCGGGGGGGCGTACGAGCAGTACTTC. It codes for CASSFSGGAYEQYF.

The CDR3: CASSRQDQGNYGYTF. For the CDR3, the DNA is TGTGCCAGCAGCCGACAGGATCAGGGCAACTATGGCTACACCTTC. The chain employs TRBV7-2 and TRBJ1-2, with TRBD1 as a possible D gene (6 bases). Looked up from germline, CDR1 is SGHTA and CDR2 is FQGNSA. CDR3 length: 15 amino acids. V lost 5 bases to trimming and J lost 2 bases, with 15 bases between them.

The chain couples TRBV27 to TRBJ2-1, with D unresolved. Germline assignment: CDR1 MNHEY and CDR2 SMNVEV (reference sequence). The germline V and J ends were trimmed by 7 bases and 5 bases, with 6 bases remaining between them. There are 11 residues in the CDR3. In nucleotides, the CDR3 is TGTGCCAGCACCCTACACAATGAGCAGTTCTTC. Amino acids: CASTLHNEQFF.

The rearrangement joins TRBV15 to TRBJ2-5; 7 positions match TRBD1. The germline V gene has CDR1 LNHNV and CDR2 YYDKDF (reference sequence). This CDR3 has 13 residues. J lost 5 bases, V lost 0 bases, and 0 bases had no gene match. The CDR3 DNA reads TGTGCCACCAGCAGAGACAGGGGGGAGACCCAGTACTTC. This gives the protein CATSRDRGETQYF.

Only one count was recorded for this clone. CDR3 amino acids: CAWSRGTGGWETQYF. The CDR3 nucleotides are TGTGCCTGGAGCCGCGGGACAGGGGGCTGGGAGACCCAGTACTTC. The V gene is TRBV30, the J gene TRBJ2-5; 12 bases are shared with TRBD1. Germline V gives CDR1 GTSNPN, CDR2 SVGIG (reference sequence). This CDR3 has 15 amino acids. With V trimmed by 3 bases and J by 5 bases, 7 bases remained unmatched.

The chain has TRBV5-1 and TRBJ2-1; TRBD2 matches 10 bases. In germline, CDR1 is SGHRS, CDR2 YFSETQ. This CDR3 has 17 residues. With V trimmed by 2 bases and J by 8 bases, 13 bases remained unmatched. The chain's CDR3 is CASSFFAERGGPYEQFF. The CDR3, as DNA: TGCGCCAGCAGCTTCTTCGCGGAGCGGGGGGGCCCATATGAGCAGTTCTTC.

V usage is TRBV28 and J usage is TRBJ2-3; 9 bases align to TRBD2. J lost 5 bases, V lost 7 bases, and 10 bases had no gene match. Germline CDR1 is MDHEN and CDR2 is SYDVKM. This CDR3 spans 15 amino acids. The CDR3 here is CASTPPGLAGDTQYF. CDR3 bases: TGTGCCAGCACCCCGCCGGGACTAGCAGGAGATACGCAGTATTTT.

The rearrangement joins TRBV19 to TRBJ1-2, with D possibly TRBD1 on 5 matching bases. Germline-derived CDR1 and CDR2 are LNHDA and SQIVND (reference sequence). V lost 4 bases, J lost 3 bases, and 9 bases lay in between. CDR3 length: 13 residues. The CDR3 DNA sequence: TGTGCCAGTAGTACGTCGGGGGACTATGGCTACACCTTC. Protein sequence: CASSTSGDYGYTF.